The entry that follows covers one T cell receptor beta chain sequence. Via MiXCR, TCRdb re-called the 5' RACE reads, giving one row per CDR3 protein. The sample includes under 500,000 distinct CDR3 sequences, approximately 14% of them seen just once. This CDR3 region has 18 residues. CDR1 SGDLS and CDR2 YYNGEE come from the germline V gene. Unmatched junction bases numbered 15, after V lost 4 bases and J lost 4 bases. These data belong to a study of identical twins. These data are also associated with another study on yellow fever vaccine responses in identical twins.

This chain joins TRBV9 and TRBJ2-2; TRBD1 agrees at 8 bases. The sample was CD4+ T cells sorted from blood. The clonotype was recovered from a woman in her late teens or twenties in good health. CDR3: CASSPKLGRTGSTGELFF. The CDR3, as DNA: TGTGCCAGCAGCCCCAAACTGGGGAGGACAGGGTCCACCGGGGAGCTGTTTTTT.